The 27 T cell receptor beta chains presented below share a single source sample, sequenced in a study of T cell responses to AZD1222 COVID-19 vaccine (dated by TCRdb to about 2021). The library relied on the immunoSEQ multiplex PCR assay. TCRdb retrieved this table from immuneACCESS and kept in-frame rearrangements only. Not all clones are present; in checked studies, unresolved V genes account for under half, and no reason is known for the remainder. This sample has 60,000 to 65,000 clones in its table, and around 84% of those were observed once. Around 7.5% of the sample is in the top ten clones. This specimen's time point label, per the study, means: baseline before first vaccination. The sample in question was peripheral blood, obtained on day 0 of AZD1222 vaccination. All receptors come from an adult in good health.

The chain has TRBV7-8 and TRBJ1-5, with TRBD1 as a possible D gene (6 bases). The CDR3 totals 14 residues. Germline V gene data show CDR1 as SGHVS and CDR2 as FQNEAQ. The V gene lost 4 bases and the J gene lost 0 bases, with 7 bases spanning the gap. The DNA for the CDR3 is TGTGCCAGCAGCTCACAGGGTAGCAATCAGCCCCAGCATTTT. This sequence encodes CASSSQGSNQPQHF. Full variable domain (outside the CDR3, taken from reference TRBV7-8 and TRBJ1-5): GAGVSQSPRYKVAKRGQDVALRCDPISGHVSLFWYQQALGQGPEFLTYFQNEAQLDKSGLPSDRFFAERPEGSVSTLKIQRTQQEDSAVYLCASSSQGSNQPQHFGDGTRLSIL.

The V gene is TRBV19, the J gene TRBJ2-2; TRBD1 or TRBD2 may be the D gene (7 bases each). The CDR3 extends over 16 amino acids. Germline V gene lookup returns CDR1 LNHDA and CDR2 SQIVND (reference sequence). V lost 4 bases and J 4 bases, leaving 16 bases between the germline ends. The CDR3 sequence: CASSTGRGRSTGELFF. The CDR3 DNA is TGTGCCAGTAGTACGGGGAGGGGGCGCAGCACCGGGGAGCTGTTTTTT.

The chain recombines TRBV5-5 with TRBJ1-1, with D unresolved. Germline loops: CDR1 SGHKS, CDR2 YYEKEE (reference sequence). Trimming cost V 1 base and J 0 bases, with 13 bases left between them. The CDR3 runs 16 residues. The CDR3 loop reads CASSLRPDSMNTEAFF. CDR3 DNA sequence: TGTGCCAGCAGCTTGAGGCCAGACTCCATGAACACTGAAGCTTTCTTT. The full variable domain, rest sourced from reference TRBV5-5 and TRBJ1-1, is DAGVTQSPTHLIKTRGQQVTLRCSPISGHKSVSWYQQVLGQGPQFIFQYYEKEERGRGNFPDRFSARQFPNYSSELNVNALLLGDSALYLCASSLRPDSMNTEAFFGQGTRLTVV.

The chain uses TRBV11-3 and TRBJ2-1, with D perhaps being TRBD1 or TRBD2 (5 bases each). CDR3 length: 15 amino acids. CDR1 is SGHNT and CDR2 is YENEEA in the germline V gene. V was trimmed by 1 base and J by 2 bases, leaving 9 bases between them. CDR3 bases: TGTGCCAGCAGCTTAGGTGGGGGTACCTACAATGAGCAGTTCTTC. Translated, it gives CASSLGGGTYNEQFF.

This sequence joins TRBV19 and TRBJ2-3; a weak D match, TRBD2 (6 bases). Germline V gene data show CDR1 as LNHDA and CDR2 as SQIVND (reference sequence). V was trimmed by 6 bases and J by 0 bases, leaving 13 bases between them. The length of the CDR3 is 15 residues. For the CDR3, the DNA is TGTGCCAGTAGGCTCGGGACTGAAAGCACAGATACGCAGTATTTT. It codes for CASRLGTESTDTQYF.

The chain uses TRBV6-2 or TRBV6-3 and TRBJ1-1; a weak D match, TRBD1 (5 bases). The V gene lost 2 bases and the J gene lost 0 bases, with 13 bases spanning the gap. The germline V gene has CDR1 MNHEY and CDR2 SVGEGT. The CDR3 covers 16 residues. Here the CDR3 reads CASSYPIQDMNTEAFF. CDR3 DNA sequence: TGTGCCAGCAGTTACCCCATACAGGATATGAACACTGAAGCTTTCTTT.

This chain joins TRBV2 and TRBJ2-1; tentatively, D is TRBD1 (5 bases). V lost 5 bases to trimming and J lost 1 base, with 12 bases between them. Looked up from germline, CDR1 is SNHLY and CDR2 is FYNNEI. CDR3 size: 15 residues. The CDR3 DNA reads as TGTGCCAGCAGTCCCGCCAGGGCTTCCTACAATGAGCAGTTCTTC. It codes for CASSPARASYNEQFF.

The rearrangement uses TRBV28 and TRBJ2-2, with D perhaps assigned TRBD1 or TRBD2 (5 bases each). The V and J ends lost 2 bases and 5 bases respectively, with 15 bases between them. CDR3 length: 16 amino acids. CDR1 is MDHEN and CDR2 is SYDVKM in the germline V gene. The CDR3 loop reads CASSLRDYWGTGELFF. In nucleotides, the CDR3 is TGTGCCAGCAGTTTAAGGGATTACTGGGGGACCGGGGAGCTGTTTTTT.

CDR3 DNA: TGTGCCAGCAGTTTGTTCGGGGGAGGTGGTTGGGAAAAACTGTTTTTT. It codes for CASSLFGGGGWEKLFF. V usage is TRBV6-5 and J usage is TRBJ1-4, with D possibly being TRBD1 (5 bases). Trimming cost V 4 bases and J 8 bases, with 20 bases left between them. Germline CDR1 MNHEY, CDR2 SVGAGI. The CDR3 loop spans 16 amino acids.

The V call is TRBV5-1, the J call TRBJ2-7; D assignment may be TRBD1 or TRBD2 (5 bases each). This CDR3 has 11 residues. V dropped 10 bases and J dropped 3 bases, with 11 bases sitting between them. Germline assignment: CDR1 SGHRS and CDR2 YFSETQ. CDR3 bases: TGCGCCTCCAGGGACCTCTACGAGCAGTACTTC. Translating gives CASRDLYEQYF.

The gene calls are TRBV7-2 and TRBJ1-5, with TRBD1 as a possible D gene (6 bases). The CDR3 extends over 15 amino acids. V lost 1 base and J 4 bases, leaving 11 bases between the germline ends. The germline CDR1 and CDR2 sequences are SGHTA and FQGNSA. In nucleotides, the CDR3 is TGTGCCAGCAGCTTAGTGGGGGGCCAGAATCAGCCCCAGCATTTT. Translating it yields CASSLVGGQNQPQHF.

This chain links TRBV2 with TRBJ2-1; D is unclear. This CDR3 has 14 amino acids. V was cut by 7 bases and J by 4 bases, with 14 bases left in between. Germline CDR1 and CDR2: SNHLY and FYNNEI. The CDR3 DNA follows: TGTGCCAGCATTACCCAGGCCCGGTACAATGAGCAGTTCTTC. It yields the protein CASITQARYNEQFF. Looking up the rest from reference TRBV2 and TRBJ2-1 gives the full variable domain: EPEVTQTPSHQVTQMGQEVILRCVPISNHLYFYWYRQILGQKVEFLVSFYNNEISEKSEIFDDQFSVERPDGSNFTLKIRSTKLEDSAMYFCASITQARYNEQFFGPGTRLTVL.

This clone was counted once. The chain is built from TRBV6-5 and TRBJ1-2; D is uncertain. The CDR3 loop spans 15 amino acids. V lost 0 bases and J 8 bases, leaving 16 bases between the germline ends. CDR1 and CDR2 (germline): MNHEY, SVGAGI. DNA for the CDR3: TGTGCCAGCAGTTACTCGACTCACGACTTCGGCGGCTACACCTTC. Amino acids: CASSYSTHDFGGYTF.

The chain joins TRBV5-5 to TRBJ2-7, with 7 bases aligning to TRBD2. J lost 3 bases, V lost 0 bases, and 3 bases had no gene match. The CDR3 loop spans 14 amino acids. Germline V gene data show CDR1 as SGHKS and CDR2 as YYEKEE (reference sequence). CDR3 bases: TGTGCCAGCAGCTTGGACGGGGGGAGCTACGAGCAGTACTTC. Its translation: CASSLDGGSYEQYF.

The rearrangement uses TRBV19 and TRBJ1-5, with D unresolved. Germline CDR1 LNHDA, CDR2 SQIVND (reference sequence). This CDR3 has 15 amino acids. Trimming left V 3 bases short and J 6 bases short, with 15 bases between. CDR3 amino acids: CASSIEASSGQPQHF. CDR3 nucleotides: TGTGCCAGTAGTATCGAGGCTAGCTCAGGTCAGCCCCAGCATTTT.

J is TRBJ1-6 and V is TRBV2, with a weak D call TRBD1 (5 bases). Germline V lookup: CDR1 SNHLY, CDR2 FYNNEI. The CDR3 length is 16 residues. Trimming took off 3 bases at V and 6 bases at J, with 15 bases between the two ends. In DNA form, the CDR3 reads TGTGCCAGCAGTGACGGCGGGACCTGGAGTAATTCACCCCTCCACTTT. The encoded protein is CASSDGGTWSNSPLHF.

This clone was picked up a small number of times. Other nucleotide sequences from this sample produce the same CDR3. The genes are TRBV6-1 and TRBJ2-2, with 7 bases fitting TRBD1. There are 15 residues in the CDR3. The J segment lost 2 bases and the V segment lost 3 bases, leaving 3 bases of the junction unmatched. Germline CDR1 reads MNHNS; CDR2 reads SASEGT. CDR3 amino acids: CASSEDRSNTGELFF. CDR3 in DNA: TGTGCCAGCAGTGAGGACAGGAGCAACACCGGGGAGCTGTTTTTT.

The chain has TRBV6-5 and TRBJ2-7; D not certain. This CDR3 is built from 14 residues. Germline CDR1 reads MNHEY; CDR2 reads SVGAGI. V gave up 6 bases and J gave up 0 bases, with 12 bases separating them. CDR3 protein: CASRPQRNSYEQYF. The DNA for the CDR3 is TGTGCCAGCAGACCACAGCGAAACTCCTACGAGCAGTACTTC.

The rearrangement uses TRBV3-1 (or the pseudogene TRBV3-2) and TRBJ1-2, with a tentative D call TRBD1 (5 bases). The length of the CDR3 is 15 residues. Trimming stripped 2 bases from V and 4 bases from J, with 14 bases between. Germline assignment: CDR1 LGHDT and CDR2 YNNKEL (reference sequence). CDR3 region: CASSQPRSGSYGYTF. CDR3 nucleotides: TGTGCCAGCAGCCAACCACGGTCAGGGTCCTATGGCTACACCTTC.

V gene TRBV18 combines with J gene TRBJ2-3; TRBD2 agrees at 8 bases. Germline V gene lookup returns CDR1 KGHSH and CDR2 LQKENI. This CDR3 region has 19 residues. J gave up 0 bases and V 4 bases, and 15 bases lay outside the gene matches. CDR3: CASSRRGGLEFSSTDTQYF. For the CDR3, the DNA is TGTGCCAGCTCACGGCGCGGGGGGCTGGAGTTTTCTAGCACAGATACGCAGTATTTT.

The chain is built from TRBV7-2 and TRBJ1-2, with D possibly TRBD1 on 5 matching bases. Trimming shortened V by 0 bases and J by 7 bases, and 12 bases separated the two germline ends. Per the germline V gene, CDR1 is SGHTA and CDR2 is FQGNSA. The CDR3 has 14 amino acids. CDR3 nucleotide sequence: TGTGCCAGCAGCTTAGCGGGGGACCGACGTGGCTACACCTTC. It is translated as CASSLAGDRRGYTF. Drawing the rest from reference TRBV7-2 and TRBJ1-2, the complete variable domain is GAGVSQSPSNKVTEKGKDVELRCDPISGHTALYWYRQSLGQGLEFLIYFQGNSAPDKSGLPSDRFSAERTGGSVSTLTIQRTQQEDSAVYLCASSLAGDRRGYTFGSGTRLTVV.

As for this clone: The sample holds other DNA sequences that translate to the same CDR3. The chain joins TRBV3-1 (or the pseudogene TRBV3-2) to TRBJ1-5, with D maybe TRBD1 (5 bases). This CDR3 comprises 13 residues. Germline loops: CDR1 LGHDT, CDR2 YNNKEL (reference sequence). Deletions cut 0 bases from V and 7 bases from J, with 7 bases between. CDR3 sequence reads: CASSQEGGQPQHF. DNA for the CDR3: TGTGCCAGCAGCCAAGAGGGGGGGCAGCCCCAGCATTTT.

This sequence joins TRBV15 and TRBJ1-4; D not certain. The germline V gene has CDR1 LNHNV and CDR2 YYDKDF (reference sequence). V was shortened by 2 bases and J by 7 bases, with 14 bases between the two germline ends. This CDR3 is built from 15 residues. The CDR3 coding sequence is TGTGCCACCAGCAGAAGACGGGCTGATGGTGAAAAACTGTTTTTT. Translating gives CATSRRRADGEKLFF.

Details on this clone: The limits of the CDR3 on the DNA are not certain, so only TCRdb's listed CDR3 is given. This CDR3 is CASSFGEGQPQHF. This chain joins TRBV12-3 or TRBV12-4 and TRBJ1-5. The CDR3 is made up of 13 amino acids, end residues included.

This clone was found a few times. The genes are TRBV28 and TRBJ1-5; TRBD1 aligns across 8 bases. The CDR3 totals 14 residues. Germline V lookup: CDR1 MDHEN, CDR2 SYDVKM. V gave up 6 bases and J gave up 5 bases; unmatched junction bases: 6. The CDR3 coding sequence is TGTGCCAGCAGACCTGACAGGGGATATCAGCCCCAGCATTTT. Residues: CASRPDRGYQPQHF.

CDR3 amino acids: CASSLSSGGWETQYF. DNA of the CDR3: TGTGCCAGCAGTTTATCGTCGGGGGGTTGGGAGACCCAGTACTTC. The chain employs TRBV27 and TRBJ2-5, with 7 bases aligning to TRBD2. The CDR3 covers 15 residues. V gave up 0 bases and J gave up 5 bases; unmatched junction bases: 6. Germline V gene sequence: CDR1 MNHEY, CDR2 SMNVEV (reference sequence).

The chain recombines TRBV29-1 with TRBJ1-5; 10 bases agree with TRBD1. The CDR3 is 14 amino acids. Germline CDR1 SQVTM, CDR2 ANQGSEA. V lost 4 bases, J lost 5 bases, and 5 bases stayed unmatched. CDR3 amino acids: CSVVTGGRDQPQHF. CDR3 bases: TGCAGCGTTGTGACAGGGGGCCGGGATCAGCCCCAGCATTTT.